The clone carrying this T cell receptor (beta chain) was observed a handful of times. The data stem from a study of blood T cells in healthy people across ages. Germline CDR1 and CDR2: SEHNR and FQNEAQ (reference sequence). V was cut by 4 bases and J by 7 bases, with 20 bases left in between. This CDR3 comprises 15 residues. It was with a sample-barcoded 5' primer and a J-beta primer mix that a second PCR of roughly 7 to 11 cycles was run. One entry per CDR3 protein, called by TCRdb with MiXCR from the 5' RACE reads. Found here are 1.5 million to 2 million distinct CDR3 sequences, roughly 32% of them singletons; the top ten hold approximately 10%. Donors were systemically healthy Caucasian individuals from Russia aged 6 to 90 years. Every donor contributed around 10 milliliters of peripheral blood by blood draw.

The J gene is TRBJ2-7, the V gene TRBV7-9; D may be TRBD2 (7 bases). Source material: blood. The TCR was taken from a woman in her twenties or thirties in good health. CDR3 nucleotide sequence: TGTGCCAGCAGCTGGGGGGGGGCCGCCGCAAGGGAGCAGTACTTC. Protein product: CASSWGGAAAREQYF.